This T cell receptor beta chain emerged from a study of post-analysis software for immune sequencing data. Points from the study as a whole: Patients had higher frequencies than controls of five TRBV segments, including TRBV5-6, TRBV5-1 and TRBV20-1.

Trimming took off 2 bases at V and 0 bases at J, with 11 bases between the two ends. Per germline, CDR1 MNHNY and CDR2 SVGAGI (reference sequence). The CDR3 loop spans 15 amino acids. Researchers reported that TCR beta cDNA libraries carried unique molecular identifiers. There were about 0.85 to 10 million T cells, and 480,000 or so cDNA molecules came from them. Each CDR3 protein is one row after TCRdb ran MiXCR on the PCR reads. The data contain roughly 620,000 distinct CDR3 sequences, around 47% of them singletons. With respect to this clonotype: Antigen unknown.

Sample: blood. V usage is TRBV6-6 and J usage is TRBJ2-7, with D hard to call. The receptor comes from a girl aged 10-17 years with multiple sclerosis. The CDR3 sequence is CASSYKGYSSYEQYF. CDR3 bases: TGTGCCAGCAGTTACAAGGGTTATAGCTCCTACGAGCAGTACTTC.